This TCR beta chain was captured by sequencing in a study of cytomegalovirus exposure and HLA in healthy donors (TCRdb year 2017). About the full investigation: According to an earlier analysis of a few hundred of the donors, about 179 million T cells yielded 120 million or so unique TCR beta sequences and 276 Gb of sequence data. Using immunosequencing, the study profiled T cell repertoires from around 680 subjects and related those repertoires to cytomegalovirus serostatus. Across some 400 genotyped donors of the cohort, an average of roughly 250,000 unique TCR beta nucleotide sequences per donor were sequenced, and approximately 17% of those sequences were non-productive. Roughly 300 gigabases of sequencing data and approximately 84 million unique TCR sequences were included in an early release covering under 650 HLA-typed donors. In the later analysis, no new phenotypic data were used to find candidate immune exposures; instead, reliance was placed on TCR beta sequences and their occurrence across donors. The genetic ancestry cluster associated with self-reported Caucasian donors included 81% of the roughly 400 genotyped donors. All discovery cohort repertoires had been generated using a single sequencing platform. HLA typing covered class I and class II loci at four-digit resolution. A later analysis re-examined previously published TCR beta repertoires from roughly 720 donors and added high-resolution HLA genotyping to investigate patterns of TCR occurrence. The aim of the study was to test whether cataloging public T cell receptors could identify signatures of past pathogen exposure. Donor age, sex, ethnicity and CMV serostatus were compiled alongside the repertoire data. An earlier analysis of about 600 of the donors used high-throughput TCR beta sequencing to judge whether each TCR beta V gene segment behaved as functional or pseudogenic. To predict cytomegalovirus infection status, the study combined high-throughput TCR immunosequencing, statistical association of individual TCRs with disease status, and machine learning. Because of strong linkage in the cohort, five DR-DQ haplotypes were treated as single units for association and clustering. The number of donors typed differed by locus, with 629-630 for A, B, C, DRB1 and DQB1, approximately 500 for DQA1, 600 to 610 for DPA1, and roughly 450 for DPB1. Besides the first cohort of approximately 710 subjects, a separate validation cohort made up of 95 to 150 different subjects was used. A later genetic analysis used genome-wide SNP genotypes for about 60% of the roughly 700 donors, treating that subset as a discovery cohort.

Sequences SGHRS (CDR1) and YFSETQ (CDR2) are obtained from the germline V gene. From the cysteine up to the phenylalanine, the CDR3 has a length of 15 residues. The entry retains the CDR3 DNA only, 45 bases that are in frame from base 1. V is pared back by 0 bases and J by 9 bases, with 17 bases lying between the germline termini. Note on this clone: Its antigen remains unidentified. Per-base quality was not reported, and no clone a single base away is much larger than it.

The cohort comprised 550 to 700 healthy bone marrow donors. All cohort members were sampled while nominally healthy, although unrecorded immune exposures were likely present. The donor tested CMV seronegative and was one of the 352 seronegative cohort members. A peripheral blood sample was provided by each donor, and peripheral blood mononuclear cells were used for TCR beta sequencing. The Qiagen DNeasy Blood Extraction Kit was used to extract genomic DNA from the blood cell samples. The method was the immunoSEQ multiplex PCR assay. For the multiplex PCR, a mixture combining 60 forward primers for TCR Vbeta segments and 13 reverse primers for TCR Jbeta segments was used. The CDR3 region of rearranged TCR beta genes was amplified from genomic DNA with a multiplex PCR assay. The Illumina HiSeq System was used to sequence the amplified TCR beta libraries as 87-base-pair reads. The original pipeline was this. Across the 600 to 700 repertoires, a later analysis counted 60 million to 90 million unique TCR beta chains, around 11 million of which were shared by at least two donors. Raw reads were error-corrected and collapsed into unique sequences by a nearest-neighbor algorithm in which closely related sequences were merged to remove PCR and sequencing errors. CDR3 sequences were aligned to IMGT reference sequences to assign V, D and J gene segments. Each retained sequence needed at least a six-nucleotide match to both a V gene segment and a J gene segment. A rearrangement counted as productive if the CDR3 had no stop codons and remained in frame with V and J, and every other rearrangement counted as non-productive. Following IMGT convention, CDR3 was defined as the stretch from the second conserved V-encoded cysteine to the conserved J-encoded phenylalanine. The earlier analysis of 450 to 750 of the donors excluded any sequence lacking an unambiguous match to a single V gene segment. An earlier analysis of several hundred of the donors called V segments functional above 56.7% productive rearrangements and segregating when the between-donor standard deviation exceeded 5%. To diagnose cytomegalovirus status from the catalog of TCR beta chain sequences, a statistical classification framework was built. In a later analysis, TCR nucleotide sequences were compared against IMGT/GENE-DB human TR gene sequences so that V and J genes could be assigned. A later analysis assigned CDR3 sequences and most-parsimonious VDJ recombination scenarios with the TCRdist pipeline. In a later analysis, each TCR beta chain was defined by its CDR3 amino acid sequence together with its V-gene family, and reads lacking a unique V-gene family were excluded. As a way to deal with suspected cross-contamination and a sequencing artifact, a later analysis dropped 450 to 700 nucleotide sequences that were highly shared and had low generation probability. For each public chain, a later analysis derived a clonal expansion index from normalized ranks of inferred template counts within each repertoire. In a later analysis, generation probabilities were computed using a VDJ recombination model fitted to out-of-frame rearrangements, and the results were checked against IGoR. In a later analysis, hypergeometric tests were used to score TCR-TCR, TCR-HLA and TCR-CMV co-occurrence, with a repertoire-size bias correction applied to TCR pairs. False discovery rates were estimated in a later analysis by permuting HLA or CMV assignments 20 times. In a later analysis, co-occurring TCRs were grouped using DBSCAN, and TCRdist sequence similarity was added for clustering within HLA-allele-positive subsets. For co-occurrence clustering, repertoires with fewer than 30,000 or more than 120,000 public chains were excluded, along with four to six repertoires with anomalous nucleotide sharing. TCRdb stores this immuneACCESS table with in-frame sequences only. Part of the clones is absent; in the studies checked, under half of the shortfall reflects unresolved V genes, and no reason is known for the rest. V, J and clone size derive from that table, while D and trimming were established from the DNA sequence. Recorded for this sample are approximately 170,000 clones; 70% to 80% of them occurred a single time. The ten largest clones add up to roughly 0.76% of the sample.

Paper-wide results and their limitations: A later analysis associated approximately 17,000 TCR beta sequences with specific HLA alleles at a false discovery rate of 0.05. When HLA alleles, especially DR and DQ, strongly co-occurred, TCR associations were difficult to assign to individual alleles. The earlier analysis of about 600 of the donors excluded roughly 17 rarely observed V segments, including chromosome 9 orphons, because counts were too low. The sequencing pipeline was judged likely to have produced a cluster of highly shared sequence variants as a technical artifact. The cohort was sequenced for TCR beta chains only, and without alpha or paired-chain data the features that could be detected were limited. In vitro tests confirmed that a few of the cytomegalovirus-associated TCR beta chains recognize cytomegalovirus antigens. Sequencing depth was assumed to be roughly uniform across donors in the presence/absence analyses, though that assumption may not hold. A later analysis found that most CMV-associated TCR beta chains appeared HLA-restricted, with HLA associations seemingly driven largely by CMV exposure. Compared with equally common non-associated chains, HLA-associated TCR beta chains in a later analysis were more clonally expanded and had lower generation probabilities. Compared with the 666-donor mean, donors in an Asian-associated ancestry cluster had fewer N-insertions in productive TCRs, according to a later genetic analysis. A later analysis found that TCR association rates varied across HLA loci, with DRB1 alleles showing the most associated TCRs and HLA-C alleles the fewest. Cytomegalovirus status was reported to be diagnosed by the classifier with high specificity and sensitivity in both the original and validation cohorts. The only immune exposure information available for the cohort was CMV serostatus. The authors suggested that the approach could potentially be generalized to other disease states and immunological phenotypes. The study listed 150 to 200 TCR beta chains as associated with cytomegalovirus. According to a later analysis, parvovirus B19, influenza, CMV and Epstein-Barr virus appeared linked to several top co-occurrence clusters. A further reported finding was that TCR beta sequences accurately predicted the HLA-A and HLA-B alleles for most subjects in the first cohort. Because the 87-base-pair reads could not distinguish some IMGT-functional V segments, including TRBV6-2 and TRBV6-3, those segments were excluded. Correlated functional status among segregating V segments might reflect linkage disequilibrium, but an unknown experimental factor could not be ruled out. Because HLA typing was unavailable for some donors at each locus, only the typed subset was used in association tests. Most TCR sequences were seen in very few donors, while some public TCRs were found in many individuals. Broadly in line with IMGT annotations, most TCR beta V segments showed up in productive rearrangements about 87% or about 30% of the time in an earlier analysis of some 590 of the donors. V-gene and J-gene trimming of TCR beta chains was associated with a missense DCLRE1C variant in a later genetic analysis, and the association was replicated in an independent cohort.

The rearrangement combines TRBV5-1 with TRBJ2-3; matching of 5 bases hints at TRBD2 as the D gene. What was sequenced was PBMCs. This receptor was obtained from a female donor in good health and CMV-seronegative. The nucleotide sequence reads as follows: TGCGCCAGCAGCTTGGGGCAAGAGGGCTTGGGGACGCAGTATTTT. Its protein is CASSLGQEGLGTQYF.